This T cell receptor (beta chain) comes out of a study of blood T cells in healthy people across ages. In its sample, this clonotype was seen a few times. As yet, its antigen is unknown. Whole-study results and caveats: No one knew whether donors had CMV, which possibly confounded expanded clonotype changes.

The V end lost 6 bases, the J end lost 4 bases, and 18 bases lay between the germline ends. The CDR3 runs to 15 residues. Germline CDR1 reads MGHDK; CDR2 reads SYGVNS. Using a J-beta primer mix together with a sample-barcoded 5' primer, a second PCR was run for roughly 6 to 12 cycles. TCRdb ran MiXCR on the 5' RACE reads and lists one entry per CDR3 protein. Of around 2 million distinct CDR3 sequences listed, roughly 43% are singletons. This clonotype originated in a human donor in good health. The V call is TRBV25-1, the J call TRBJ1-2; the D is unclear. Sequencing was done on a sample of blood. The CDR3 region has the DNA TGTGCCAGCAGCGAAGGTCCCCGCCGAGGCTATGGCTACACCTTC. This encodes CASSEGPRRGYGYTF.